A single sample gave rise to the 5 T cell receptor beta chains below, sequenced in a study of beta chain features in type 1 diabetes. General study points: There was a moderate but significant shortening of TCRB CDR3s in all four CD4+ subsets of Type 1 diabetes patients.

The whole isolated RNA underwent reverse transcription, so sequencing captured expressed TCRB transcripts. Sequenced by immunoSEQ multiplex PCR; TCRdb stores in-frame clones only, minus some. Of over 600,000 clones detected, around 12% appear once; the ten largest clones hold more than 0.09%. The antigens these receptors bind are not known. Specimen: naive CD4+ T cells from blood. These receptors were collected from a man aged 25 to 45 with type 1 diabetes.

This clone came up a few times. This chain joins TRBV5-1 and TRBJ2-7; TRBD2 matches at 10 bases. The CDR3 contains 16 residues. CDR1 and CDR2 from the germline V gene are SGHRS and YFSETQ. Unmatched junction bases numbered 5, after V lost 0 bases and J lost 2 bases. The CDR3 nucleotides read TGCGCCAGCAGCTTGGACCCTAGCGGGGGCCCCTACGAGCAGTACTTC. It specifies CASSLDPSGGPYEQYF.

This clone appeared a few times. The chain joins TRBV30 to TRBJ1-2, with 7 bases matching TRBD1. The ends lost 7 bases at V and 8 bases at J; junction bases unmatched: 16. This CDR3 contains 14 residues. Germline assignment: CDR1 GTSNPN and CDR2 SVGIG (reference sequence). The chain's CDR3 is CASRGPTGERGYTF. The CDR3 DNA reads as TGTGCCTCCCGGGGCCCAACAGGGGAGCGGGGCTACACCTTC.

This clone was recorded a few times. The chain recombines TRBV2 with TRBJ2-2; D remains unclear. Trimming stripped 6 bases from V and 2 bases from J, with 13 bases between. Germline V gives CDR1 SNHLY, CDR2 FYNNEI. This CDR3 is built from 15 residues. DNA for the CDR3: TGTGCCAGCAGGCTTGACCGGGTTAACACCGGGGAGCTGTTTTTT. Translating gives CASRLDRVNTGELFF.

The chain is built from TRBV7-2 and TRBJ2-2; D remains ambiguous. V was shortened by 1 base and J by 7 bases, with 4 bases between the two germline ends. CDR1 and CDR2 from the germline V gene are SGHTA and FQGNSA. CDR3 length equals 12 residues. CDR3 sequence (DNA): TGTGCCAGCAGCTTAGTGCACGGGGAGCTGTTTTTT. It yields the protein CASSLVHGELFF.

There are a few counts of this clone. This chain links TRBV7-6 with TRBJ1-1; possibly TRBD1 for D (5 bases). The ends were cut back, 4 bases at V and 4 bases at J, with 22 bases in the middle. Germline assignment: CDR1 SGHVS and CDR2 FNYEAQ. The CDR3 sequence is 17 residues long. CDR3 region: CASSSGRDRAKSTEAFF. The CDR3 DNA is TGTGCCAGCAGCTCCGGCCGGGACCGGGCGAAAAGCACTGAAGCTTTCTTT. Together with reference TRBV7-6 and TRBJ1-1, the CDR3 gives the full variable domain: GAGVSQSPRYKVTKRGQDVALRCDPISGHVSLYWYRQALGQGPEFLTYFNYEAQQDKSGLPNDRFSAERPEGSISTLTIQRTEQRDSAMYRCASSSGRDRAKSTEAFFGQGTRLTVV.